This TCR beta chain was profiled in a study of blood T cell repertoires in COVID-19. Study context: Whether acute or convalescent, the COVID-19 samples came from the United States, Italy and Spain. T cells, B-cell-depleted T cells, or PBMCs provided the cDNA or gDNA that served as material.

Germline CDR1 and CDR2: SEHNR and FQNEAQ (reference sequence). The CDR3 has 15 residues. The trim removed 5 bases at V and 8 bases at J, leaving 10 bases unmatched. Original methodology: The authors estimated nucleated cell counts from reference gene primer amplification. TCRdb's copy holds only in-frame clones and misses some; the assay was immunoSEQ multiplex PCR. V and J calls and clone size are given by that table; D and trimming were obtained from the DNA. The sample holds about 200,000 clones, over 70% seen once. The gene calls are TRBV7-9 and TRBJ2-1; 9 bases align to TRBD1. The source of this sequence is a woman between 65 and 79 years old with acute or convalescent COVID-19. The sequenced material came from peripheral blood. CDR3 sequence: CASSPGQGPNDEQFF. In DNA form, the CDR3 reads TGTGCCAGCAGCCCAGGACAGGGGCCAAACGATGAGCAGTTCTTC.